These 14 T cell receptor beta chains originate from one sample sequenced in a study of blood T cell repertoires in COVID-19. Using immunoSEQ multiplex PCR, the repertoire was profiled, and TCRdb retains in-frame clones only, with some absent. The top ten clones hold 20% to 25% of a sample with roughly 15,000 clones, around 70% of them seen once. What was sequenced was peripheral blood. Every receptor here comes from a boy between 2 and 10 years old with active or convalescent COVID-19.

The chain carries TRBV7-6 and TRBJ1-3; D may be TRBD1 (5 bases). CDR1 is SGHVS and CDR2 is FNYEAQ in the germline V gene. The CDR3 contains 15 residues. V lost 5 bases to trimming and J lost 4 bases, with 15 bases between them. The CDR3 nucleotides read TGTGCCAGCAGCCCCCCGGGGGTACGCGGAAACACCATATATTTT. Protein product: CASSPPGVRGNTIYF. Using reference TRBV7-6 and TRBJ1-3 for the parts outside the CDR3, the full variable domain is GAGVSQSPRYKVTKRGQDVALRCDPISGHVSLYWYRQALGQGPEFLTYFNYEAQQDKSGLPNDRFSAERPEGSISTLTIQRTEQRDSAMYRCASSPPGVRGNTIYFGEGSWLTVV.

The V call is TRBV6-2 or TRBV6-3, the J call TRBJ1-4, with 7 bases identical to TRBD1. CDR1 MNHEY and CDR2 SVGEGT come from the germline V gene. The CDR3 extends over 14 amino acids. V lost 5 bases and J lost 10; bases outside the gene matches: 10. CDR3 amino acids: CASSKTGIFGKLFF. The CDR3 coding sequence is TGTGCCAGCAGTAAGACAGGGATATTTGGAAAACTGTTTTTT.

The J gene is TRBJ2-5, the V gene TRBV2, with TRBD1 matching 7 bases. The length of the CDR3 is 15 residues. The J segment lost 10 bases and the V segment lost 8 bases, leaving 19 bases of the junction unmatched. Germline CDR1 reads SNHLY; CDR2 reads FYNNEI. The CDR3 is CASDAQGKGAGDQYF. The CDR3 DNA is TGTGCCAGCGATGCACAGGGGAAGGGGGCAGGGGACCAGTACTTC.

In its sample, this clone was seen a few times. This chain links TRBV5-1 with TRBJ1-1; 7 nucleotides align to TRBD1. Germline CDR1 and CDR2: SGHRS and YFSETQ. V trimming: 5 bases; J trimming: 0 bases; junction bases outside the gene matches: 13. This CDR3 has 17 amino acids. The CDR3 bases are TGCGCCAGCAGTTTCCGGGGACAGCCATTTGTGAACACTGAAGCTTTCTTT. Protein product: CASSFRGQPFVNTEAFF.

The chain joins TRBV6-2 or TRBV6-3 to TRBJ1-2; D is uncertain. V was shortened by 6 bases and J by 2 bases, with 10 bases between the two germline ends. The germline gives CDR1 MNHEY, CDR2 SVGEGT. The CDR3 covers 13 residues. The DNA of the CDR3 is TGTGCCAGCAGCCTACATCAAAACTATGGCTACACCTTC. It codes for CASSLHQNYGYTF.

This clone was seen more than once but under ten times. J is TRBJ1-6 and V is TRBV5-1, with D possibly being TRBD1 (5 bases). The CDR3 length is 15 residues. Germline V CDR1 and CDR2: SGHRS, YFSETQ. With 5 bases removed from V and 5 bases from J, the gap between germline ends came to 14 bases. The CDR3 region has the DNA TGCGCCAGCAGAAGCGGGACCTATGATAATTCACCCCTCCACTTT. This translates into CASRSGTYDNSPLHF.

The chain has TRBV7-9 and TRBJ2-4; D gene uncertain. The germline V and J ends were trimmed by 4 bases and 7 bases, with 11 bases remaining between them. Germline values: CDR1 SEHNR, CDR2 FQNEAQ (reference sequence). CDR3 size: 13 residues. The CDR3 DNA is TGTGCCAGCAGCTCCTTATTTCGGAACATTCAGTACTTC. Encoded protein: CASSSLFRNIQYF.

The chain joins TRBV3-1 (or the pseudogene TRBV3-2) to TRBJ2-5; 9 bases are shared with TRBD2. Losses at the gene ends were 3 bases for V and 4 bases for J; bases not matched to a gene: 9. Germline assignment: CDR1 LGHDT and CDR2 YNNKEL (reference sequence). The length of the CDR3 is 16 residues. CDR3 region: CASSHLGAGGRETQYF. For the CDR3, the DNA is TGTGCCAGCAGCCACCTAGGAGCGGGAGGTAGAGAGACCCAGTACTTC.

This clone was picked up one time. The rearrangement uses TRBV7-2 and TRBJ2-1, with 8 bases matching TRBD2. This CDR3 has 12 amino acids. Germline-derived CDR1 and CDR2 are SGHTA and FQGNSA. The ends lost 3 bases at V and 9 bases at J; junction bases unmatched: 1. CDR3 residues: CASSFTSGEQFF. The CDR3 bases are TGTGCCAGCAGCTTCACTAGCGGTGAGCAGTTCTTC.

This clone was counted only a few times. The CDR3 loop is CASSFSSDSKETQYF. The CDR3 bases are TGTGCCAGCAGCTTCTCTTCGGACAGCAAAGAGACCCAGTACTTC. V is TRBV11-3 and J is TRBJ2-5; tentatively, D is TRBD1 (6 bases). Germline loops: CDR1 SGHNT, CDR2 YENEEA. V gave up 3 bases and J gave up 3 bases, with 14 bases separating them. CDR3 length: 15 amino acids.

This clone was seen a few times. This chain connects TRBV7-2 to TRBJ1-2; 8 bases fit TRBD1. The length of the CDR3 is 15 residues. Germline values: CDR1 SGHTA, CDR2 FQGNSA. V shed 5 bases and J 8 bases; nucleotides not matched to a gene: 13. CDR3 residues: CASSPRTGIRWGYTF. The CDR3, as DNA: TGTGCCAGCAGCCCGCGGACAGGGATCAGGTGGGGCTACACCTTC.

This chain links TRBV19 with TRBJ2-1; maybe TRBD1 (5 bases). CDR3 length: 18 residues. Per germline, CDR1 LNHDA and CDR2 SQIVND (reference sequence). Trimming pared 1 base from V and 1 base from J, leaving 17 bases between. This chain's CDR3 is CASSIGTLGGRSYNEQFF. As DNA, the CDR3 is TGTGCCAGTAGTATAGGGACACTTGGCGGACGTTCCTACAATGAGCAGTTCTTC.

The genes are TRBV18 and TRBJ1-5; D not certain. Deletions cut 2 bases from V and 7 bases from J, with 9 bases between. This CDR3 is 13 amino acids long. Germline CDR1 KGHSH, CDR2 LQKENI. CDR3 protein: CASSPVGSQPQHF. CDR3 coding DNA: TGTGCCAGCTCACCAGTGGGGAGCCAGCCCCAGCATTTT.

The V call is TRBV7-2, the J call TRBJ2-3; 13 bases fit TRBD2. The trim removed 5 bases at V and 1 base at J, leaving 9 bases unmatched. Germline V gene sequence: CDR1 SGHTA, CDR2 FQGNSA. The CDR3 spans 18 residues. The CDR3 here is CASSRTSGGSLGTDTQYF. In DNA form, the CDR3 reads TGTGCCAGCAGCCGGACTAGCGGGGGTTCCCTTGGCACAGATACGCAGTATTTT. Using reference TRBV7-2 and TRBJ2-3 for the parts outside the CDR3, the full variable domain is GAGVSQSPSNKVTEKGKDVELRCDPISGHTALYWYRQSLGQGLEFLIYFQGNSAPDKSGLPSDRFSAERTGGSVSTLTIQRTQQEDSAVYLCASSRTSGGSLGTDTQYFGPGTRLTVL.